The rows below give T cell receptor beta chains drawn from one sample of a study of shared clonotypes between healthy human individuals. Here immunoSEQ multiplex PCR was the method, and the copy in TCRdb shows in-frame clones only, minus some. The sample lists roughly 1,800,000 clones, roughly 95% occurring once. The specimen was naive CD8+ T cells sorted from blood. The source is a young man in good health. Each CDR3 is given with its conserved first and last residue. A D gene is named only where the DNA matches it firmly. Rows give clone size only sometimes, using once, few, many, or a class for an expanded clone.

size: -; D: -; V: TRBV18; J: TRBJ2-7; DNA: TGTGCCAGCTCAGATCAGGGTTACGAGCAGTACTTC; CDR3: CASSDQGYEQYF
size: -; D: TRBD2; V: TRBV6-8; J: TRBJ2-7; DNA: TGTGCCAGCAGAAGACTAGCGGGCCTGAGCTCCTACGAGCAGTACTTC; CDR3: CASRRLAGLSSYEQYF
size: -; D: -; V: TRBV18; J: TRBJ2-7; DNA: TGTGCCAGCTCACCACTCGACAGTAGCTCCTACGAGCAGTACTTC; CDR3: CASSPLDSSSYEQYF
size: once; D: -; V: TRBV4-3; J: TRBJ2-1; DNA: TGCGCCAGCAGCCCCCGGCTAGAGCCCTACAATGAGCAGTTCTTC; CDR3: CASSPRLEPYNEQFF
size: -; D: -; V: TRBV6-1; J: TRBJ1-1; DNA: TGTGCCAGCAAATGGAACAGGGAGCGGAACACTGAAGCTTTCTTT; CDR3: CASKWNRERNTEAFF
size: -; D: -; V: TRBV5-6; J: TRBJ1-1; DNA: TGTGCCAGCAGCTTGGCTGGTGGACAGCTTGAAGCTTTCTTT; CDR3: CASSLAGGQLEAFF
size: -; D: -; V: TRBV27; J: TRBJ2-7; DNA: TGTGCCAGCAGTTTAGGATTGGGGTACGAGCAGTACTTC; CDR3: CASSLGLGYEQYF
size: -; D: -; V: TRBV11-2; J: TRBJ2-7; DNA: TGTGCCAGCAGCTTCTCCACAGTCTACGAGCAGTACTTC; CDR3: CASSFSTVYEQYF
size: -; D: -; V: TRBV4-1; J: TRBJ1-4; DNA: TGCGCCAGCAGCCAACGGGAAACATTTATCCCTGAAAAACTGTTTTTT; CDR3: CASSQRETFIPEKLFF
size: -; D: TRBD1; V: TRBV9; J: TRBJ2-7; DNA: TGTGCCAGCAGCGTAGGGGGACAGGCCACCTACGAGCAGTACTTC; CDR3: CASSVGGQATYEQYF
size: -; D: -; V: TRBV28; J: TRBJ1-1; DNA: TGTGCCAGCAGTTTAGGGGACACTGAAGCTTTCTTT; CDR3: CASSLGDTEAFF
size: -; D: -; V: TRBV27; J: TRBJ2-1; DNA: TGTGCCAGCAGTTTATTGAGCTCCTACAATGAGCAGTTCTTC; CDR3: CASSLLSSYNEQFF
size: -; D: TRBD1; V: TRBV7-2; J: TRBJ1-1; DNA: TGTGCCAGCAGCGGCCTGACAGGGAGGAACACTGAAGCTTTCTTT; CDR3: CASSGLTGRNTEAFF
size: once; D: -; V: TRBV9; J: TRBJ2-2; DNA: TGTGCCAGCAGCGGGCCCCGGGGCACCGGGGAGCTGTTTTTT; CDR3: CASSGPRGTGELFF
size: -; D: TRBD2; V: TRBV14; J: TRBJ2-5; DNA: TGTGCCAGCAGCCTAAACCCGAGCGGGACCTTCCAAGAGACCCAGTACTTC; CDR3: CASSLNPSGTFQETQYF
size: -; D: TRBD1; V: TRBV19; J: TRBJ2-4; DNA: TGTGCCAGTAGTATGTTATGGGACAGAGCCCTCCTAGCCAAAAACATTCAGTACTTC; CDR3: CASSMLWDRALLAKNIQYF
size: -; D: -; V: TRBV4-3; J: TRBJ2-1; DNA: TGCGCCAGCAGCCAATCCTTCCCGCCGGGGACAACCGGTCGAAACAATGAGCAGTTCTTC; CDR3: CASSQSFPPGTTGRNNEQFF
size: -; D: -; V: TRBV6-4; J: TRBJ1-2; DNA: TGTGCCAGCAGTGACTTGGTTAAAGGCCCTCTTGGCTACACCTTC; CDR3: CASSDLVKGPLGYTF
size: few; D: -; V: TRBV5-4; J: TRBJ2-7; DNA: TGTGCCAGCAGCTTGGGGGCAGGGGACTACGAGCAGTACTTC; CDR3: CASSLGAGDYEQYF
size: -; D: TRBD1; V: TRBV4-3; J: TRBJ2-7; DNA: TGCGCCAGCAGCTTAGACCGGGACAGGGGGTACGAGCAGTACTTC; CDR3: CASSLDRDRGYEQYF
size: -; D: -; V: TRBV2; J: TRBJ1-2; DNA: TGTGCCAGCAGTGAAGGTGGCTACACCTTC; CDR3: CASSEGGYTF
size: -; D: TRBD2; V: TRBV2; J: TRBJ2-5; DNA: TGTGCCAGCAGTGGACTAGCGGGGTTAGGGGGGGAGACCCAGTACTTC; CDR3: CASSGLAGLGGETQYF
size: -; D: TRBD2; V: TRBV4-1; J: TRBJ2-7; DNA: TGCGCCAGCAGCCAACTCCGGGGCGGGAGCTACGAGCAGTACTTC; CDR3: CASSQLRGGSYEQYF
size: -; D: -; V: TRBV6-1; J: TRBJ2-1; DNA: TGTGCCAGCAGTGAACAGGGTTCCTACAATGAGCAGTTCTTC; CDR3: CASSEQGSYNEQFF
size: once; D: TRBD1; V: TRBV9; J: TRBJ1-1; DNA: TGTGCCAGCAGCGCCGACAGGGAAACCGAAGCTTTCTTT; CDR3: CASSADRETEAFF
size: -; D: TRBD1; V: TRBV30; J: TRBJ2-7; DNA: TGTGCCTGGAGTGTCCCAACAGGGGTATACGAGCAGTACTTC; CDR3: CAWSVPTGVYEQYF
size: -; D: -; V: TRBV4-3; J: TRBJ2-1; DNA: TGCGCCAGCAGCCAAGAAGGGTCGTCGGGTGAGCAGTTCTTC; CDR3: CASSQEGSSGEQFF
size: once; D: -; V: TRBV7-9; J: TRBJ2-7; DNA: TGTGCCAGCAGCGAAGGGGAGCAGGTTACCGAGCAGTACTTC; CDR3: CASSEGEQVTEQYF
size: few; D: -; V: TRBV4-3; J: TRBJ2-7; DNA: TGCGCCAGCAGCCAGGAACAGGGCTACGAGCAGTACTTC; CDR3: CASSQEQGYEQYF
size: -; D: -; V: TRBV6-1; J: TRBJ1-2; DNA: TGTGCCAGCAGTGAAGGTCTGATAGCTAACTATGGCTACACCTTC; CDR3: CASSEGLIANYGYTF
size: once; D: TRBD2; V: TRBV9; J: TRBJ2-1; DNA: TGTGCCAGCAGCGTCATCGCGGGGGGGTACAATGAGCAGTTCTTC; CDR3: CASSVIAGGYNEQFF
size: -; D: -; V: TRBV27; J: TRBJ2-7; DNA: TGTGCCAGCAGTTTATCCCCGACCCCCTACGAGCAGTACTTC; CDR3: CASSLSPTPYEQYF
size: -; D: -; V: TRBV19; J: TRBJ1-1; DNA: TGTGCCAGTAGTATAGGGGGGGGCCGGTTCATGAACACTGAAGCTTTCTTT; CDR3: CASSIGGGRFMNTEAFF
size: -; D: -; V: TRBV25-1; J: TRBJ2-1; DNA: TGTGCCAGCAGTGAGCTGGTACAGGGACCCTACAATGAGCAGTTCTTC; CDR3: CASSELVQGPYNEQFF
size: -; D: TRBD1; V: TRBV6-5; J: TRBJ2-5; DNA: TGTGCCAGCAGCCAGAACAGGGGGCTGATAGAGACCCAGTACTTC; CDR3: CASSQNRGLIETQYF
size: -; D: -; V: TRBV5-6; J: TRBJ2-1; DNA: TGTGCCAGCAGCTTAGGACCGTCGTACAATGAGCAGTTCTTC; CDR3: CASSLGPSYNEQFF
size: -; D: -; V: TRBV5-6; J: TRBJ1-2; DNA: TGTGCCAGCAGCTTGAACGGGGCAGGAGGCTATGGCTACACCTTC; CDR3: CASSLNGAGGYGYTF
size: -; D: TRBD1; V: TRBV2; J: TRBJ1-2; DNA: TGTGCCAGCACTATGGGACAGTCCTATGGCTACACCTTC; CDR3: CASTMGQSYGYTF
size: -; D: -; V: TRBV15; J: TRBJ2-7; DNA: TGTGCCACCAGCTCCGGGGCTAGTGAGTCTTACGAGCAGTACTTC; CDR3: CATSSGASESYEQYF
size: -; D: -; V: TRBV29-1; J: TRBJ2-4; DNA: TGCAGCGTTGTCCCCGGGGTAGCCAAAAACATTCAGTACTTC; CDR3: CSVVPGVAKNIQYF
size: -; D: TRBD1; V: TRBV11-2; J: TRBJ2-7; DNA: TGTGCCAGCAGCTTAAGAAGCAGTGGGACAGGCTACGAGCAGTACTTC; CDR3: CASSLRSSGTGYEQYF
size: -; D: -; V: TRBV7-8; J: TRBJ2-7; DNA: TGTGCCAGCAGCTTACTAGCTACGGACGAGCAGTACTTC; CDR3: CASSLLATDEQYF
size: -; D: TRBD2; V: TRBV2; J: TRBJ2-7; DNA: TGTGCCAGCAGTGAAACTAGCGGATCCTACGAGCAGTACTTC; CDR3: CASSETSGSYEQYF
size: -; D: -; V: TRBV11-2; J: TRBJ2-7; DNA: TGTGCCAGCAGCTCCTACGCCGAAACCTTCTCCTACGAGCAGTACTTC; CDR3: CASSSYAETFSYEQYF
size: -; D: -; V: TRBV19; J: TRBJ2-7; DNA: TGTGCCAGTAGTGCAGCCCTTAGTTCGTACGAGCAGTACTTC; CDR3: CASSAALSSYEQYF
size: -; D: -; V: TRBV6-6; J: TRBJ2-7; DNA: TGTGCCAGCAGTTACTCTTGGGGCGAGCAGTACTTC; CDR3: CASSYSWGEQYF
size: -; D: -; V: TRBV9; J: TRBJ2-7; DNA: TGTGCCAGCAGCGAGGGGGCCGGACTAGAGACCTACGAGCAGTACTTC; CDR3: CASSEGAGLETYEQYF
size: once; D: -; V: TRBV27; J: TRBJ1-1; DNA: TGTGCCAGCAGTTTATCCGCTCACTTGAACACTGAAGCTTTCTTT; CDR3: CASSLSAHLNTEAFF
size: -; D: -; V: TRBV7-9; J: TRBJ1-1; DNA: TGTGCCAGCACCCTACACACAGGGTTCATGAACACTGAAGCTTTCTTT; CDR3: CASTLHTGFMNTEAFF
size: -; D: -; V: TRBV6-6; J: TRBJ1-1; DNA: TGTGCCAGCAGTTACTCGGCGAACACTGAAGCTTTCTTT; CDR3: CASSYSANTEAFF
size: -; D: -; V: TRBV13; J: TRBJ2-2; DNA: TGTGCCAGCAGCTTCGGGGCCCAAGTTACCGGGGAGCTGTTTTTT; CDR3: CASSFGAQVTGELFF
size: -; D: -; V: TRBV27; J: TRBJ2-5; DNA: TGTGCCAGCAGTCCCGCCGGGACTCTACTAGGCACCCAGTACTTC; CDR3: CASSPAGTLLGTQYF
size: -; D: -; V: TRBV7-9; J: TRBJ2-7; DNA: TGTGCCAGCAGCCCCCCGGAAAGGGCCTACGAGCAGTACTTC; CDR3: CASSPPERAYEQYF
size: -; D: TRBD2; V: TRBV5-4; J: TRBJ2-1; DNA: TGTGCCAGTTATTCAGGGACTAGCGGCGCAAATGAGCAGTTCTTC; CDR3: CASYSGTSGANEQFF
size: -; D: TRBD1; V: TRBV4-1; J: TRBJ2-1; DNA: TGCGCCAGCAGCCAAGACGATGGAACAGGGGCGAATGAGCAGTTCTTC; CDR3: CASSQDDGTGANEQFF
size: -; D: -; V: TRBV9; J: TRBJ2-3; DNA: TGTGCCAGCAGCGTAGATCAAAGAGATACGCAGTATTTT; CDR3: CASSVDQRDTQYF
size: -; D: -; V: TRBV7-9; J: TRBJ1-1; DNA: TGTGCCAGCAGCGGACAGACGGTGTTCTTT; CDR3: CASSGQTVFF
size: -; D: TRBD2; V: TRBV11-2; J: TRBJ2-1; DNA: TGTGCCAGCAGCTCTATAGCGGGGGAGCAGTTCTTC; CDR3: CASSSIAGEQFF
size: -; D: -; V: TRBV5-1; J: TRBJ2-1; DNA: TGCGCCAGCGAACGGGGGGCAGACGGCGATGAGCAGTTCTTC; CDR3: CASERGADGDEQFF
size: -; D: -; V: TRBV7-9; J: TRBJ2-2; DNA: TGTGCCAGCAGCCCACCAGGGACGAACACCGGGGAGCTGTTTTTT; CDR3: CASSPPGTNTGELFF